Shown below are 8 T cell receptor beta chains from a single sample sequenced in a study of T-cell memory formation after mild COVID-19. TCRdb itself ran the 5' RACE reads through MiXCR, one entry per CDR3 protein. The sample lists about 280,000 distinct CDR3 sequences, around 8% occurring once. Source material: PBMCs or a T cell subset sorted from them (not recorded which). These receptors were obtained from a man aged 18-30 years who had mild COVID-19 (a few samples of this study predate the infection). Cell type and time point are not known.

This clonotype was counted a few times. The chain uses TRBV25-1 and TRBJ2-1; D tentatively fits TRBD1 or TRBD2 (6 bases each). The CDR3 runs 16 residues. V lost 1 base, J lost 8 bases, and 18 bases lay in between. Germline assignment: CDR1 MGHDK and CDR2 SYGVNS. This CDR3 is CASSEWGATPGDEQFF. The CDR3 DNA reads TGTGCCAGCAGTGAATGGGGGGCGACCCCTGGGGATGAGCAGTTCTTC.

This clonotype was detected many times. This chain links TRBV5-1 with TRBJ2-2, with D uncertain. Germline assignment: CDR1 SGHRS and CDR2 YFSETQ. The CDR3 extends over 14 amino acids. Trimming pared 6 bases from V and 0 bases from J, leaving 9 bases between. CDR3 region: CASKPNANTGELFF. In DNA, the CDR3 is TGCGCCAGCAAGCCTAACGCGAACACCGGGGAGCTGTTTTTT.

The gene calls are TRBV6-5 and TRBJ2-5; 12 bases fit TRBD1. CDR1 is MNHEY, CDR2 SVGAGI, per germline. V gave up 5 bases and J gave up 4 bases; unmatched junction bases: 11. CDR3 size: 17 residues. CDR3 bases: TGTGCCAGCAGTCCCCTACCGGGACAGGGGGCAGGAGAGACCCAGTACTTC. It encodes CASSPLPGQGAGETQYF.

This clonotype was counted at least ten times. The V call is TRBV20-1, the J call TRBJ2-5, with D perhaps given as TRBD1 or TRBD2 (6 bases each). Per the germline V gene, CDR1 is DFQATT and CDR2 is SNEGSKA (reference sequence). Trimming removed 5 bases at V and 0 bases at J, with 13 bases between. The CDR3 totals 14 residues. CDR3 sequence: CSARGLWHQETQYF. The CDR3 DNA follows: TGCAGTGCTCGGGGGCTATGGCACCAAGAGACCCAGTACTTC.

This clonotype was counted a few times. The gene calls are TRBV20-1 and TRBJ2-4, with D unclear. CDR3 length: 14 amino acids. V was clipped by 3 bases and J by 4 bases, with 13 bases between them. Germline V lookup: CDR1 DFQATT, CDR2 SNEGSKA (reference sequence). CDR3 bases: TGCAGTGCTAGGTCTGTTGAAATAAAAAACATTCAGTACTTC. It encodes CSARSVEIKNIQYF.

About this clonotype: The junction departs from germline at one end; a sequencing error may be responsible. This chain uses TRBV12-3 or TRBV12-4 with TRBJ1-5; D not resolved. CDR3 length: 14 amino acids. As DNA, the CDR3 is TGTGCCAGCAGTTTCGGGCAGCGTGTTCAGCCCCAGCATTTC. It yields the protein CASSFGQRVQPQHF.

This clonotype showed up just a few times. The V gene is TRBV5-1, the J gene TRBJ2-2, with D perhaps matching TRBD1 (7 bases). Germline CDR1 and CDR2: SGHRS and YFSETQ. The CDR3 runs to 16 residues. Trimming took 0 bases from V and 3 from J, leaving 12 bases between them. For the CDR3, the DNA is TGCGCCAGCAGCTTGGGCCAGGGGGGCTACACCGGGGAGCTGTTTTTT. It specifies CASSLGQGGYTGELFF.

This clonotype was counted many times. The chain joins TRBV5-1 to TRBJ2-7; 7 bases line up with TRBD1. The germline gives CDR1 SGHRS, CDR2 YFSETQ. This CDR3 comprises 13 residues. V was pared by 8 bases and J by 3 bases, with 8 bases of the junction left unmatched. The CDR3 protein is CASRGTVDYEQYF. The CDR3 nucleotides read TGCGCCAGTAGAGGGACAGTAGACTACGAGCAGTACTTC.